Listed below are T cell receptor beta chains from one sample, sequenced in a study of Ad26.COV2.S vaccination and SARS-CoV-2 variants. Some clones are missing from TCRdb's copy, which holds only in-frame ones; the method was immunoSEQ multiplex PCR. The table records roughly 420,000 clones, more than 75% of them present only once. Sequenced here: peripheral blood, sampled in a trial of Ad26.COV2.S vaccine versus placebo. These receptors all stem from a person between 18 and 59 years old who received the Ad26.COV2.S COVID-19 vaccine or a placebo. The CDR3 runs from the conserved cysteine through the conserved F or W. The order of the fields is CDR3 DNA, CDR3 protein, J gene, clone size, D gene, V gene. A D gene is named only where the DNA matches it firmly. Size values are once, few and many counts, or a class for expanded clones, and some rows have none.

CDR3nt: TGTGCCAGCAGCCCCTGGGGGGGTTTCAGCACAGATACGCAGTATTTT
CDR3aa: CASSPWGGFSTDTQYF
j_gene: TRBJ2-3
abundance: .
d_gene: TRBD2
v_gene: TRBV7-9

CDR3nt: TGCGCCAGCACCCGACAGGAGCCGGGCGAAAAACTGTTTTTT
CDR3aa: CASTRQEPGEKLFF
j_gene: TRBJ1-4
abundance: once
d_gene: .
v_gene: TRBV5-1

CDR3nt: TGCGCCAGCAGCCAGACAGGGGACGAGCAGTACTTC
CDR3aa: CASSQTGDEQYF
j_gene: TRBJ2-7
abundance: .
d_gene: TRBD1
v_gene: TRBV4-1

CDR3nt: TGCGCCAGCAGCCCGGGACAGTTCCAAGAGACCCAGTACTTC
CDR3aa: CASSPGQFQETQYF
j_gene: TRBJ2-5
abundance: .
d_gene: TRBD1
v_gene: TRBV5-1

CDR3nt: TGCAGCGTTGAAATGGTAGGCGGAGGGGGCTACACCTTC
CDR3aa: CSVEMVGGGGYTF
j_gene: TRBJ1-2
abundance: .
d_gene: .
v_gene: TRBV29-1

CDR3nt: TGCAGCGTTAGGGGGTCCGTCACCTACGAGCAGTACTTC
CDR3aa: CSVRGSVTYEQYF
j_gene: TRBJ2-7
abundance: .
d_gene: .
v_gene: TRBV29-1

CDR3nt: TGTGCCAGCAGTTATAGCGGGGGATTGGATAGGGAGACCCAGTACTTC
CDR3aa: CASSYSGGLDRETQYF
j_gene: TRBJ2-5
abundance: .
d_gene: TRBD2
v_gene: TRBV28

CDR3nt: TGTGCCAGCAGCTCACGGACAGGGGGCGCCCACAATGAGCAGTTCTTC
CDR3aa: CASSSRTGGAHNEQFF
j_gene: TRBJ2-1
abundance: .
d_gene: TRBD1
v_gene: TRBV13

CDR3nt: TGTGCCAGCAGGGTGGCAGGGGAAATGGGTGAGCAGTTCTTC
CDR3aa: CASRVAGEMGEQFF
j_gene: TRBJ2-1
abundance: .
d_gene: .
v_gene: TRBV2

CDR3nt: TGTGCCAGCAGTGAAATAACCAGGGGCAACGAGCAGTACTTC
CDR3aa: CASSEITRGNEQYF
j_gene: TRBJ2-7
abundance: .
d_gene: .
v_gene: TRBV25-1

CDR3nt: TGTGCCAGCAGTCCAACTAGCGGTCGAGGCGAGCAGTACTTC
CDR3aa: CASSPTSGRGEQYF
j_gene: TRBJ2-7
abundance: once
d_gene: TRBD2
v_gene: TRBV27

CDR3nt: TGTGCCAGCAGCCTCAAGTTTACGGGCGGCAACAATGAGCAGTTCTTC
CDR3aa: CASSLKFTGGNNEQFF
j_gene: TRBJ2-1
abundance: .
d_gene: .
v_gene: TRBV3-1/TRBV3-2

CDR3nt: TGTGCCAGCAGCGGCTTACACGCCGGGAATTCACCCCTCCACTTT
CDR3aa: CASSGLHAGNSPLHF
j_gene: TRBJ1-6
abundance: .
d_gene: .
v_gene: TRBV13

CDR3nt: TGTGCCAGCTCACTGGGACAGGGGGCCTACGAGCAGTACTTC
CDR3aa: CASSLGQGAYEQYF
j_gene: TRBJ2-7
abundance: .
d_gene: TRBD1
v_gene: TRBV18

CDR3nt: TGTGCCAGCAGCTTAGATCCCACCGGGGAGCTGTTTTTT
CDR3aa: CASSLDPTGELFF
j_gene: TRBJ2-2
abundance: once
d_gene: .
v_gene: TRBV11-2

CDR3nt: TGTGCCAGCTCATTGCAGGGTACAGACACTGAAGCTTTCTTT
CDR3aa: CASSLQGTDTEAFF
j_gene: TRBJ1-1
abundance: .
d_gene: .
v_gene: TRBV18

CDR3nt: TGTGCCAGCAGCCTTACACGCAGCGGGGGGGGTGGAGATACGCAGTATTTT
CDR3aa: CASSLTRSGGGGDTQYF
j_gene: TRBJ2-3
abundance: .
d_gene: TRBD2
v_gene: TRBV7-2

CDR3nt: TGTGCCAGCAGTGGGGGAACCCAAGTCGGGAGTGGCTACACCTTC
CDR3aa: CASSGGTQVGSGYTF
j_gene: TRBJ1-2
abundance: .
d_gene: .
v_gene: TRBV2

CDR3nt: TGCGCCAGCAGCCAGGCCGGACAACGCACAGATACGCAGTATTTT
CDR3aa: CASSQAGQRTDTQYF
j_gene: TRBJ2-3
abundance: .
d_gene: .
v_gene: TRBV4-1

CDR3nt: TGCGCCAGCAGCCAAGTAGGGAGCGTGGGCTACACCTTC
CDR3aa: CASSQVGSVGYTF
j_gene: TRBJ1-2
abundance: .
d_gene: .
v_gene: TRBV4-1

CDR3nt: TGCGCCAGCAGCCAGGGAACTAGCTACGAGCAGTACTTC
CDR3aa: CASSQGTSYEQYF
j_gene: TRBJ2-7
abundance: .
d_gene: .
v_gene: TRBV4-3

CDR3nt: TGTGCCAGCAGCGTCGGGACTAGCGGAGGAGCCGGGGAGCTGTTTTTT
CDR3aa: CASSVGTSGGAGELFF
j_gene: TRBJ2-2
abundance: .
d_gene: TRBD2
v_gene: TRBV9

CDR3nt: TGTGCCAGCAGTTACTCCGGTGATCAGCCCCAGCATTTT
CDR3aa: CASSYSGDQPQHF
j_gene: TRBJ1-5
abundance: .
d_gene: .
v_gene: TRBV6-5

CDR3nt: TGTGCCAGCAGCTTGAACGCAGCAAGGGGCAATGAGCAGTTCTTC
CDR3aa: CASSLNAARGNEQFF
j_gene: TRBJ2-1
abundance: .
d_gene: .
v_gene: TRBV5-4

CDR3nt: TGTGCCAGCAGCTTAACAACAGGGCAGGGGCAGTTCTTC
CDR3aa: CASSLTTGQGQFF
j_gene: TRBJ2-1
abundance: .
d_gene: .
v_gene: TRBV7-2

CDR3nt: TGTGCCAGCATCTCACCGGGGGGGATTAATGAGCAGTTCTTC
CDR3aa: CASISPGGINEQFF
j_gene: TRBJ2-1
abundance: .
d_gene: TRBD2
v_gene: TRBV28

CDR3nt: TGTGCCAGCAGCTTCCGAGGACTAGCGGCAGATACGCAGTATTTT
CDR3aa: CASSFRGLAADTQYF
j_gene: TRBJ2-3
abundance: .
d_gene: TRBD2
v_gene: TRBV11-2